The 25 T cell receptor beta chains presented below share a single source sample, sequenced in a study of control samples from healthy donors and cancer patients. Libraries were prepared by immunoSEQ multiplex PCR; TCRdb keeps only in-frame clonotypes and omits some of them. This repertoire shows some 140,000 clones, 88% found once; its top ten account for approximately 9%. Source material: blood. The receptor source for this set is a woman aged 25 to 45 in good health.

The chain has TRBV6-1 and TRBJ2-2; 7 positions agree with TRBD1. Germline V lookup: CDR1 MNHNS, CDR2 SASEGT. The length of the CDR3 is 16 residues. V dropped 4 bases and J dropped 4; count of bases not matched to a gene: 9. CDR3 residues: CASSAEPGDSTGELFF. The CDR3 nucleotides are TGTGCCAGCAGTGCAGAACCAGGGGACAGCACCGGGGAGCTGTTTTTT.

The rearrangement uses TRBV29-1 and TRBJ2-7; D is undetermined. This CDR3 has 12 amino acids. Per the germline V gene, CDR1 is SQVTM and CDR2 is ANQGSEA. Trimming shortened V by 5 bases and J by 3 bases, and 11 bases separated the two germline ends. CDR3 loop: CSVLGPDYEQYF. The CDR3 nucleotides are TGCAGCGTTTTGGGCCCCGACTACGAGCAGTACTTC.

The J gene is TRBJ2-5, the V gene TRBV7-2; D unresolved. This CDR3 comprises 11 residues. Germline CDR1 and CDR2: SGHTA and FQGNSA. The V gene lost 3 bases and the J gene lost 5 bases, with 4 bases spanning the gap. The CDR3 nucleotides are TGTGCCAGCAGCTTGGACGAGACCCAGTACTTC. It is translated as CASSLDETQYF.

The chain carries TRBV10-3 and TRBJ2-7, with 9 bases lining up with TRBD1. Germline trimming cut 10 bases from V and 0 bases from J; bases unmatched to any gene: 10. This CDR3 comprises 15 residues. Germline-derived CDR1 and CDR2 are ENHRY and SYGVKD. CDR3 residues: CATRTGVMNSYEQYF. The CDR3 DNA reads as TGTGCCACCCGGACAGGGGTCATGAACTCCTACGAGCAGTACTTC.

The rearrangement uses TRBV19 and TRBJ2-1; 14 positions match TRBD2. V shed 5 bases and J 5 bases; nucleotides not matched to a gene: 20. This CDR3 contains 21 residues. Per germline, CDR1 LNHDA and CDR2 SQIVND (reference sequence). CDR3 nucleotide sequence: TGTGCCAGTAGTGTCACCGCGGGACTAGCGGGAGTGTCCCGCCCCGACAATGAGCAGTTCTTC. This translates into CASSVTAGLAGVSRPDNEQFF.

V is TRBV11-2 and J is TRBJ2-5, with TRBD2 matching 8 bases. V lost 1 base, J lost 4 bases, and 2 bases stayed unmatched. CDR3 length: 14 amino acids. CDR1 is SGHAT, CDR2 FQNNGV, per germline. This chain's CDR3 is CASSLAGGRETQYF. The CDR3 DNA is TGTGCCAGCAGCTTAGCGGGAGGGCGAGAGACCCAGTACTTC. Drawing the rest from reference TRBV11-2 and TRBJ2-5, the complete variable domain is EAGVAQSPRYKIIEKRQSVAFWCNPISGHATLYWYQQILGQGPKLLIQFQNNGVVDDSQLPKDRFSAERLKGVDSTLKIQPAKLEDSAVYLCASSLAGGRETQYFGPGTRLLVL.

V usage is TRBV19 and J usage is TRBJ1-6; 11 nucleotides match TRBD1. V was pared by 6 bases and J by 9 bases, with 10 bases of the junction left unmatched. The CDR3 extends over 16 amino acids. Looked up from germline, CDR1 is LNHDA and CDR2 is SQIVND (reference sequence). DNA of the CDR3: TGTGCCAGTAGCTCGACGACCGGGACAGGGGGTTCACCCCTCCACTTT. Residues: CASSSTTGTGGSPLHF.

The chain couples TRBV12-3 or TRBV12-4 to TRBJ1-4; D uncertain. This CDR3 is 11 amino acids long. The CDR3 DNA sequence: TGTGCGAGTACCGCGGCGGAAAAACTGTTTTTT. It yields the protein CASTAAEKLFF.

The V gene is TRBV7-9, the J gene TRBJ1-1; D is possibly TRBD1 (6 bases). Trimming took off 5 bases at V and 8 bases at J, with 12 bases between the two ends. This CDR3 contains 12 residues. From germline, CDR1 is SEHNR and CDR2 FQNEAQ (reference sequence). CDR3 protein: CASSQQGLEAFF. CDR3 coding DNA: TGTGCCAGCAGCCAACAGGGATTAGAAGCTTTCTTT.

The CDR3 sequence: CASNNQPQHF. CDR3 nucleotide sequence: TGTGCCAGTAACAATCAGCCCCAGCATTTT. The chain employs TRBV28 and TRBJ1-5, with D hard to call. The V gene's germline CDR1 is MDHEN and CDR2 SYDVKM. Trimming removed 9 bases from V and 3 bases from J, with 3 bases in between. This CDR3 has 10 residues.

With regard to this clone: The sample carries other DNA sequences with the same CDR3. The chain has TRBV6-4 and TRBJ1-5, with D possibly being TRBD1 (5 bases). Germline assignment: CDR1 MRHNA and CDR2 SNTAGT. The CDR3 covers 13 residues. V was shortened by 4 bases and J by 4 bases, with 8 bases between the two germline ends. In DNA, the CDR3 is TGTGCCAGCAGTGTAGAGGGGAATCAGCCCCAGCATTTT. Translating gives CASSVEGNQPQHF.

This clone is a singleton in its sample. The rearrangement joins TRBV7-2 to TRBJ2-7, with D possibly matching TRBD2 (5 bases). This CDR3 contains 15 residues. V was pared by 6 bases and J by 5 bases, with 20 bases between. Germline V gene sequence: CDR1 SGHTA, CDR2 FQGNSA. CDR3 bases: TGTGCCAGCAGTAAGAGGGTGGGTGGCTTGAACGAGCAGTACTTC. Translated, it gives CASSKRVGGLNEQYF.

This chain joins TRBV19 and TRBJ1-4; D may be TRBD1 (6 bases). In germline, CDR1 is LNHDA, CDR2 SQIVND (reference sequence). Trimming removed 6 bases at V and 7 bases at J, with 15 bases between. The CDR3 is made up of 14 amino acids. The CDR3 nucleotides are TGTGCCAGTAGATATTCGGGGGGGGCTGAAAAACTGTTTTTT. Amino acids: CASRYSGGAEKLFF.

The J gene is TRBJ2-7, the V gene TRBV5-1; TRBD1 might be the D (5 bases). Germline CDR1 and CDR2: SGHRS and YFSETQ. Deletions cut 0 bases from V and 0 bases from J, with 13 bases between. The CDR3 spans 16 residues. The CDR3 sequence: CASSLDLGPDSYEQYF. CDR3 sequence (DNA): TGCGCCAGCAGCTTGGATCTGGGGCCGGACTCCTACGAGCAGTACTTC.

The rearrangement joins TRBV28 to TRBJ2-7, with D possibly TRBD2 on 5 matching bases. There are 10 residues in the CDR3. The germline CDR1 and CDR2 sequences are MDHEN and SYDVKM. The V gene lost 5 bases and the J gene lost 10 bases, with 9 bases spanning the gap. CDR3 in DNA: TGTGCCAGCAGTCACCGGGAACAGTACTTC. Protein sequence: CASSHREQYF. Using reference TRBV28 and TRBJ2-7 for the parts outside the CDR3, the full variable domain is DVKVTQSSRYLVKRTGEKVFLECVQDMDHENMFWYRQDPGLGLRLIYFSYDVKMKEKGDIPEGYSVSREKKERFSLILESASTNQTSMYLCASSHREQYFGPGTRLTVT.

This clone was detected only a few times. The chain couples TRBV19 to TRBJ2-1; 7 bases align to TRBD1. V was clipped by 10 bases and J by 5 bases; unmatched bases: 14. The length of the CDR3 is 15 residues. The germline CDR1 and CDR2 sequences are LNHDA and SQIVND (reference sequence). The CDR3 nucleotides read TGTGCCACAACCCAGGGACAGTTAGTTAACAATGAGCAGTTCTTC. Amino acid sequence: CATTQGQLVNNEQFF.

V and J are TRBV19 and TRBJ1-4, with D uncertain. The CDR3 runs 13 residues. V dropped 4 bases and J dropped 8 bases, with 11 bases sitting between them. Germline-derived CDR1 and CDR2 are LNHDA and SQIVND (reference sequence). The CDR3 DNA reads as TGTGCCAGTAGTAGGCTGAATAGAGAAAAACTGTTTTTT. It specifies CASSRLNREKLFF.

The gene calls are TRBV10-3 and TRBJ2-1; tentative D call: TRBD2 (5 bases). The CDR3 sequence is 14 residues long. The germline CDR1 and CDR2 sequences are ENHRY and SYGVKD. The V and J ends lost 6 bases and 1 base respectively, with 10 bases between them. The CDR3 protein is CAISQDLSYNEQFF. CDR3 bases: TGTGCCATCAGCCAGGACTTATCCTACAATGAGCAGTTCTTC.

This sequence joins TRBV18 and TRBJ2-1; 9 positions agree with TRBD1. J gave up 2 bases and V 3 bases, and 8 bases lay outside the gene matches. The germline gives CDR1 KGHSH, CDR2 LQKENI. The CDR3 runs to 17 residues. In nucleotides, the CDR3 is TGTGCCAGCTCACCCATGGGACAGGGTGTAACCTACAATGAGCAGTTCTTC. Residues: CASSPMGQGVTYNEQFF.

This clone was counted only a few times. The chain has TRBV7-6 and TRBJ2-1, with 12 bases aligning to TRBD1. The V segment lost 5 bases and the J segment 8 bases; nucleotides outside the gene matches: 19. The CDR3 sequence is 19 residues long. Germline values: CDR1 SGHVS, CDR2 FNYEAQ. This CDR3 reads CASSDRDRGQIAGGDEQFF. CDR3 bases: TGTGCCAGCAGCGACCGGGACAGGGGGCAGATAGCGGGCGGCGATGAGCAGTTCTTC.

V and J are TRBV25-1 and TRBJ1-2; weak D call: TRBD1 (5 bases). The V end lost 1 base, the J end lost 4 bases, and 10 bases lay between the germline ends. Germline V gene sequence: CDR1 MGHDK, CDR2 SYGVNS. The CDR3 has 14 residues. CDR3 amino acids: CASSEWGGGYGYTF. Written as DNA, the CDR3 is TGTGCCAGCAGTGAATGGGGCGGGGGCTATGGCTACACCTTC.

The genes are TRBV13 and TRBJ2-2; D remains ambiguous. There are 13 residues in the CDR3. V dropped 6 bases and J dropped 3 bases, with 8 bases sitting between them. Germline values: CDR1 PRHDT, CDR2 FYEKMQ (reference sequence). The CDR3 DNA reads TGTGCCAGCAGTCGAAGGGACACCGGGGAGCTGTTTTTT. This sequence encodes CASSRRDTGELFF.

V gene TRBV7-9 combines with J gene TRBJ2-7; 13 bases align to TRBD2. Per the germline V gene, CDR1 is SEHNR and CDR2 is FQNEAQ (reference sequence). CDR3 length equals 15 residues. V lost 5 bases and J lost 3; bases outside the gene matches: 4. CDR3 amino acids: CASSARTSGSYEQYF. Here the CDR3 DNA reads TGTGCCAGCAGCGCCCGGACTAGCGGGAGCTACGAGCAGTACTTC.

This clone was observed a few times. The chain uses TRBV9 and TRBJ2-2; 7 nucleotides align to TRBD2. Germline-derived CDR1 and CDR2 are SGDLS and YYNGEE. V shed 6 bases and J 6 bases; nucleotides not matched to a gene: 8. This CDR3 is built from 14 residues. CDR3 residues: CASTSLTSSGELFF. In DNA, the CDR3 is TGTGCCAGCACCTCTCTGACTAGCTCCGGGGAGCTGTTTTTT.

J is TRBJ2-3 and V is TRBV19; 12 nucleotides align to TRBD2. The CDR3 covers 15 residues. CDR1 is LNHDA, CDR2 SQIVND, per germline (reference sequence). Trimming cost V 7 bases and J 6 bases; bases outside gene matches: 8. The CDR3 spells CASIRTSGTTDTQYF. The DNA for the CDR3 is TGTGCCAGTATCCGGACTAGCGGGACCACGGATACGCAGTATTTT.